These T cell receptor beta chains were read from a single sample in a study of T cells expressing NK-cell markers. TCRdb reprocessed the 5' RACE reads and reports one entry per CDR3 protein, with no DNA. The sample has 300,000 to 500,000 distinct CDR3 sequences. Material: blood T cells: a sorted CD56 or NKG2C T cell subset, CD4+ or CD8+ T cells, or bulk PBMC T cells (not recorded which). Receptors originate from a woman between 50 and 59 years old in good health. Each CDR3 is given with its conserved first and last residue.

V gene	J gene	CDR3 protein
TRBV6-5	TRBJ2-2	CASSSKGGGAVTGELFF
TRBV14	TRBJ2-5	CASSPQRTSLTQETQYF
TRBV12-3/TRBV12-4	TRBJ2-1	CASTARGLADYNEQFF
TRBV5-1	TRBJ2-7	CASSSGQGVGAGVDEQYF
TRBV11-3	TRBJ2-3	CASSLEGGLSTDTQYF
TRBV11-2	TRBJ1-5	CASSLGAWGNQPQHF
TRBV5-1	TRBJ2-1	CASSLEVHEQFF
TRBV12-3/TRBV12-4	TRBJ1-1	CASSLVDRGFKAFF
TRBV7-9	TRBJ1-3	CASSLRTGFWSGNTIYF
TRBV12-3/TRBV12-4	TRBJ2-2	CASTLTRWEGAGTGELFF
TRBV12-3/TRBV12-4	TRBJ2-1	CASTESLAGVSEQFF
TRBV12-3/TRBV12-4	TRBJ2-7	CASSLSDRSSYEQYF
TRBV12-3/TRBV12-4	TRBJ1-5	CASSLGRGVGNQPQHF
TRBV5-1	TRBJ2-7	CASSLEQDNPYEQYF
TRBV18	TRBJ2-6	CASSPGTASSSGANVLTF
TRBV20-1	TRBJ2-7	CSARDRGTSVYEQYF
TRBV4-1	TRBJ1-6	CASSQDGWGFPSSYNSPLHF
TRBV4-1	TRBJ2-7	CASSQLFRDRNYEQYF
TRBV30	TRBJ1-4	CAWSRRPEKLFF
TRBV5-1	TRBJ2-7	CASSPVGPTYEQYF
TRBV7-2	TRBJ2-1	CASSLPSGGDDEQFF
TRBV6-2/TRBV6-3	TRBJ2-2	CALREGGTGELFF
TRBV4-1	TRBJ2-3	CASKESGLAGGPDTQYF
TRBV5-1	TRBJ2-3	CASSFRETHSTDTQYF
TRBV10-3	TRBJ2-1	CAIRLTSGRADEQFF
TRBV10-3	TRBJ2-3	CAISGLKVDTQYF
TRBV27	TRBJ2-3	CASKKGLTQYF
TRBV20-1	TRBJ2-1	CSARRPAADNEQFF
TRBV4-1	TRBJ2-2	CAASDPGRSTSGELFF
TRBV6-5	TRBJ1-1	CASRPLRGMEAFF
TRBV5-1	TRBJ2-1	CASSLYYQWRAILRSYNEQFF
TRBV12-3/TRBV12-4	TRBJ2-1	CASSWPTIAGNNEQFF
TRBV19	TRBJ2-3	CASSIGVSDTQYF
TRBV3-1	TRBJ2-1	CASSRRTSGYTYNEQFF
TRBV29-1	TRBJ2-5	CSVPEGETQYF
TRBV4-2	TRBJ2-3	CASSKTRDTQYF
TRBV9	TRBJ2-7	CASSKRTNPYEQYF
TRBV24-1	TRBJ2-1	CATSDPRDAGPTYNEQFF
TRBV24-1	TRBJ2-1	CATSRDRGENEQFF
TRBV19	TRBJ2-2	CASSPGAQVGELFF
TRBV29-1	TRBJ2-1	CSVNGLAGYNEQFF
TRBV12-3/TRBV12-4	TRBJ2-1	CASSQGDWPSSYNEQFF
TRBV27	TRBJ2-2	CASSRPTGVLGELFF